These 4 T cell receptor beta chains were all obtained from the same sample, sequenced in a study of shared clonotypes between healthy human individuals. Some clones are missing from TCRdb's copy, which holds only in-frame ones; the method was immunoSEQ multiplex PCR. The table records approximately 840,000 clones, around 96% of them present only once. Naive CD8 cells, CD45RO-negative and positively selected for CCR7, excluded terminally differentiated effector memory CD45RA+ cells. The sequenced sample consisted of naive CD8+ T cells sorted from blood. The receptors shown here come from a man aged 30-40 years in good health.

The rearrangement links TRBV30 to TRBJ2-1; a weak D match, TRBD1 (5 bases). The germline V gene encodes CDR1 GTSNPN and CDR2 SVGIG (reference sequence). With 5 bases removed from V and 0 bases from J, the gap between germline ends came to 17 bases. The CDR3 contains 16 residues. CDR3 DNA: TGTGCCTGGGTTTGGCCAGGGAAGCGCTCCTACAATGAGCAGTTCTTC. Amino acids: CAWVWPGKRSYNEQFF.

V is TRBV27 and J is TRBJ2-3; 13 bases line up with TRBD2. Per germline, CDR1 MNHEY and CDR2 SMNVEV (reference sequence). The CDR3 spans 16 residues. With 5 bases clipped from V and 5 bases from J, the junction kept 7 bases outside the gene matches. The CDR3 reads CASSLGTSGTVDTQYF. In nucleotides, the CDR3 is TGTGCCAGCAGTCTCGGGACTAGCGGGACCGTAGATACGCAGTATTTT.

The sample holds one count of this clone. The V gene is TRBV11-2, the J gene TRBJ2-5; the match to TRBD2 covers 12 bases. Germline V lookup: CDR1 SGHAT, CDR2 FQNNGV. J lost 0 bases, V lost 9 bases, and 5 bases had no gene match. The CDR3 length is 15 residues. The CDR3, as DNA: TGTGCCAGTGCCGGGACTAGCGGGTACCAAGAGACCCAGTACTTC. This gives the protein CASAGTSGYQETQYF. Using reference TRBV11-2 and TRBJ2-5 for the parts outside the CDR3, the full variable domain is EAGVAQSPRYKIIEKRQSVAFWCNPISGHATLYWYQQILGQGPKLLIQFQNNGVVDDSQLPKDRFSAERLKGVDSTLKIQPAKLEDSAVYLCASAGTSGYQETQYFGPGTRLLVL.

This clone was recorded once. The chain uses TRBV28 and TRBJ2-7; the D gene is possibly TRBD2 (6 bases). The CDR3 sequence is 16 residues long. Germline CDR1 reads MDHEN; CDR2 reads SYDVKM. V gave up 3 bases and J gave up 4 bases, with 19 bases separating them. CDR3 residues: CASSFVRTGDQYEQYF. In nucleotides, the CDR3 is TGTGCCAGCAGTTTTGTTCGGACGGGAGACCAATACGAGCAGTACTTC.